This T cell receptor (beta chain) emerged from a study of CD8+CD57+ T cells in acquired aplastic anemia. V was pared by 6 bases and J by 4 bases, with 9 bases between. This CDR3 region has 12 residues. At least ten counts were recorded for this clonotype. Profiles of TCR beta VDJ and CDR3 were generated from a genomic DNA template. TCRdb itself ran the reads through MiXCR, one entry per CDR3 protein. The table has hundreds of thousands of distinct CDR3 sequences, over 25% seen once. Sequencing involved patients with CD8+CD57+ cell expansion previously shown by flow cytometry. At blood sampling, none of the patients had yet received therapy.

The sequenced material came from sorted CD4+, CD8+, or CD8+CD57+ T cells (not recorded which) from PBMCs. The V and J genes are TRBV12-3 or TRBV12-4 and TRBJ1-1; D is uncertain. This clonotype was obtained from a human donor with aplastic anemia. The CDR3 nucleotides read TGTGCCAGCAGGCGGACGGCCACTGAAGCTTTCTTT. Translating gives CASRRTATEAFF.